The 9 T cell receptor beta chains listed next were all sequenced from one sample in a study of beta chain features in type 1 diabetes. General study results and limits: Moderately but significantly shorter TCRB CDR3s were found in Type 1 diabetes patients in all four CD4+ subsets.

These TCRs are of unknown antigen specificity. Investigators reverse transcribed all isolated RNA, so they sequenced expressed TCRB transcripts. TCRdb keeps only in-frame clones here, not all; method: immunoSEQ multiplex PCR. The sample records 310,000 or so clones, about a tenth being singletons. Sequencing input: central memory CD4+ T cells from blood. All receptors derive from a man in his thirties or forties with type 1 diabetes.

This clone appeared a few times. V gene TRBV18 combines with J gene TRBJ1-3; D gene ambiguous. The CDR3 is 15 amino acids. Germline loops: CDR1 KGHSH, CDR2 LQKENI. Trimming stripped 0 bases from V and 3 bases from J, with 9 bases between. DNA of the CDR3: TGTGCCAGCTCACCACCGTACGGGATTGGAAACACCATATATTTT. Translating it yields CASSPPYGIGNTIYF.

This clone was observed once. The chain joins TRBV18 to TRBJ1-1, with D perhaps TRBD1 (5 bases). Germline-derived CDR1 and CDR2 are KGHSH and LQKENI. V was shortened by 5 bases and J by 4 bases, with 11 bases between the two germline ends. The CDR3 extends over 13 amino acids. CDR3 sequence (DNA): TGTGCCAGCTCATCTCGGGGCCTCACTGAAGCTTTCTTT. Residues: CASSSRGLTEAFF.

This clone was detected ten times or more. Other DNA sequences in the same sample also yield this CDR3. The rearrangement joins TRBV28 to TRBJ2-7; D ambiguous. The CDR3 sequence is 12 residues long. Germline V gene sequence: CDR1 MDHEN, CDR2 SYDVKM. V was clipped by 3 bases and J by 0 bases, with 3 bases between them. The CDR3 reads CASSFASYEQYF. The CDR3 DNA reads as TGTGCCAGCAGTTTCGCCTCCTACGAGCAGTACTTC. The full variable domain, with the rest looked up from reference TRBV28 and TRBJ2-7, is DVKVTQSSRYLVKRTGEKVFLECVQDMDHENMFWYRQDPGLGLRLIYFSYDVKMKEKGDIPEGYSVSREKKERFSLILESASTNQTSMYLCASSFASYEQYFGPGTRLTVT.

As for this clone: The same CDR3 arises from other DNA sequences in this sample as well. CDR3 protein: CASSLGAGGQETQYF. In DNA form, the CDR3 reads TGTGCCAGCAGCTTAGGTGCGGGGGGCCAAGAGACCCAGTACTTC. The V gene is TRBV7-2, the J gene TRBJ2-5; 8 nucleotides agree with TRBD2. J lost 1 base, V lost 1 base, and 2 bases had no gene match. CDR3 size: 15 residues. Germline V gene sequence: CDR1 SGHTA, CDR2 FQGNSA.

The CDR3 is CASSLDRKETQYF. In nucleotides, the CDR3 is TGTGCCAGCAGCTTGGACAGGAAAGAGACCCAGTACTTC. The rearrangement links TRBV5-6 to TRBJ2-5; D might be TRBD1 (5 bases). The CDR3 runs 13 residues. With 0 bases removed from V and 3 bases from J, the gap between germline ends came to 6 bases. The germline gives CDR1 SGHDT, CDR2 YYEEEE.

This clone came up a few times. A read error may explain this, as a much larger clone is one base away. Within the sample, other DNA sequences also encode this same CDR3. V usage is TRBV18 and J usage is TRBJ2-7, with D perhaps assigned TRBD1 or TRBD2 (5 bases each). V lost 0 bases, J lost 2 bases, and 8 bases lay in between. The germline gives CDR1 KGHSH, CDR2 LQKENI. CDR3 size: 14 residues. The CDR3 is CASSPPGRTYEQYF. The CDR3 DNA is TGTGCCAGCTCACCACCGGGACGGACCTACGAGCAGTACTTC.

This clone was counted a few times. Other nucleotide sequences from this sample produce the same CDR3. The chain employs TRBV28 and TRBJ2-3, with D unresolved. The length of the CDR3 is 11 residues. V lost 4 bases and J lost 3, with 2 bases in between. Germline CDR1 and CDR2: MDHEN and SYDVKM. In nucleotides, the CDR3 is TGTGCCAGCAGTTCGACAGATACGCAGTATTTT. It specifies CASSSTDTQYF. The full variable domain, completed using reference TRBV28 and TRBJ2-3, is DVKVTQSSRYLVKRTGEKVFLECVQDMDHENMFWYRQDPGLGLRLIYFSYDVKMKEKGDIPEGYSVSREKKERFSLILESASTNQTSMYLCASSSTDTQYFGPGTRLTVL.

The chain joins TRBV9 to TRBJ1-2; 7 bases are a match to TRBD1. With 4 bases clipped from V and 4 bases from J, the junction kept 13 bases outside the gene matches. Per germline, CDR1 SGDLS and CDR2 YYNGEE. The CDR3 is 16 amino acids. CDR3 bases: TGTGCCAGCAGCCGCGAAGTGGACAGGCCTATCTATGGCTACACCTTC. This gives the protein CASSREVDRPIYGYTF.

This clone was seen repeatedly, ten times or more. This sequence joins TRBV7-2 and TRBJ1-4; 7 bases match TRBD1. The CDR3 loop spans 14 amino acids. Germline CDR1 reads SGHTA; CDR2 reads FQGNSA. After removal of 3 bases from V and 6 bases from J, the junction contained 4 bases not matched to a gene. The CDR3 spells CASSFDRADEKLFF. The CDR3 DNA reads TGTGCCAGCAGCTTTGACAGGGCGGATGAAAAACTGTTTTTT.